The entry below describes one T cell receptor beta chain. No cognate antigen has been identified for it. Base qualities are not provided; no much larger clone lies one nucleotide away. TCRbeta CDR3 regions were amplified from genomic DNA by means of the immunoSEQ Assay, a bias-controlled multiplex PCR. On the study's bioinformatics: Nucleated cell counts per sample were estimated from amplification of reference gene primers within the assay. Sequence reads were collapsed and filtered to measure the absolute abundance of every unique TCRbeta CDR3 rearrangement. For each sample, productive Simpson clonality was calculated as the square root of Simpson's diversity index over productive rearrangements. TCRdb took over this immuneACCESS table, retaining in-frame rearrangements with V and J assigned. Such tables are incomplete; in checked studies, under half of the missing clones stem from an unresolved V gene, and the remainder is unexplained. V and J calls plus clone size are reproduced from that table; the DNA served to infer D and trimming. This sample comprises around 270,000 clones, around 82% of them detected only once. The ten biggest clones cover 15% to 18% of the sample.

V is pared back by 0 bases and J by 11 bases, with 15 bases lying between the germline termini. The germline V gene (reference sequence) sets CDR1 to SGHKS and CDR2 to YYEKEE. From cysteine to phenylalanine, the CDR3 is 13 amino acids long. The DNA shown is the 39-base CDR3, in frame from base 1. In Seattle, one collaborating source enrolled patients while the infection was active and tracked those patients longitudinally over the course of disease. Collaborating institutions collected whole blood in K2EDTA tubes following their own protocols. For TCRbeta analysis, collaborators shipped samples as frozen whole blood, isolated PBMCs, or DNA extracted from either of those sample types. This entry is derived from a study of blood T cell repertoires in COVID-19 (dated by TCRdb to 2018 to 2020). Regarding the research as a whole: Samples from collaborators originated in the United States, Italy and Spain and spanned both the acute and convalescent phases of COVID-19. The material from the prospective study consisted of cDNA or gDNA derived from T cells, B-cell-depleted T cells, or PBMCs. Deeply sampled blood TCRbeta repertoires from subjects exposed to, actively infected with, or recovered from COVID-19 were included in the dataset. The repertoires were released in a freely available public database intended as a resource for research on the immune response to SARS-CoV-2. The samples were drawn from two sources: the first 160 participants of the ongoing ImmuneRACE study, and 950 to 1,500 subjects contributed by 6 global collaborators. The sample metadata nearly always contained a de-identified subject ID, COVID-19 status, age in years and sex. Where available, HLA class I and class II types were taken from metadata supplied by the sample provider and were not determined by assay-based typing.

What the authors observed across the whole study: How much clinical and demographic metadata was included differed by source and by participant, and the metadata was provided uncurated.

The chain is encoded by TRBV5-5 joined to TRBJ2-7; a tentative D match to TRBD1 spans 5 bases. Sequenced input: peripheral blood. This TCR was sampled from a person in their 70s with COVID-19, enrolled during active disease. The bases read TGTGCCAGCAGCTTGGCCAGTGGGGTGGACAAGTACTTC. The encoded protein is CASSLASGVDKYF.